This entry lists 27 T cell receptor beta chains sequenced from one sample in a study of T cells expressing NK-cell markers. TCRdb derives one entry per CDR3 protein from the 5' RACE reads, leaving out DNA. The listing contains about 400,000 distinct CDR3 sequences. Sample: blood T cells: a sorted CD56 or NKG2C T cell subset, CD4+ or CD8+ T cells, or bulk PBMC T cells (not recorded which). The origin of the receptors is a woman in her forties or fifties in good health.

The J gene is TRBJ1-6, the V gene TRBV21-1; TCRdb returns TRBD1, unconfirmable since there is no DNA. TRBV21-1 is listed as a pseudogene. CDR3 length equals 17 residues. The CDR3 spells CASSKALPPGYNSPLHF.

V and J are TRBV7-8 and TRBJ2-1; the D gene TCRdb calls, TRBD2, cannot be checked with no DNA. CDR1 is SGHVS, CDR2 FQNEAQ, per germline. The CDR3 extends over 16 amino acids. The CDR3 spells CASSLVSSGSRNEQFF. Based on the CDR3 plus reference TRBV7-8 and TRBJ2-1, the full variable domain is GAGVSQSPRYKVAKRGQDVALRCDPISGHVSLFWYQQALGQGPEFLTYFQNEAQLDKSGLPSDRFFAERPEGSVSTLKIQRTQQEDSAVYLCASSLVSSGSRNEQFFGPGTRLTVL.

The CDR3 protein is CATSSPQTGLSSYTF. The V call is TRBV15, the J call TRBJ1-2; TCRdb proposes TRBD1, but this gene call is untestable without DNA. The CDR3 spans 15 residues. Germline V gene lookup returns CDR1 LNHNV and CDR2 YYDKDF (reference sequence).

The rearrangement uses TRBV7-7 and TRBJ2-7; without DNA, the TCRdb call of TRBD2 cannot be checked. Per germline, CDR1 SSHAT and CDR2 FNYEAQ (reference sequence). This CDR3 has 14 amino acids. CDR3: CASNYGASGYEQYF.

This rearrangement joins TRBV15 to TRBJ2-3; TCRdb designates TRBD1, a call that cannot be tested without DNA. This CDR3 comprises 14 residues. The germline V gene has CDR1 LNHNV and CDR2 YYDKDF (reference sequence). The chain's CDR3 is CATSRPPSSDTQYF.

The chain's CDR3 is CASGLGPAANEQFF. This chain joins TRBV12-5 and TRBJ2-1. Germline values: CDR1 LGHNT, CDR2 FRNRAP. The CDR3 has 14 residues. The entire variable domain, with the rest obtained from reference TRBV12-5 and TRBJ2-1, is as follows: DARVTQTPRHKVTEMGQEVTMRCQPILGHNTVFWYRQTMMQGLELLAYFRNRAPLDDSGMPKDRFSAEMPDATLATLKIQPSEPRDSAVYFCASGLGPAANEQFFGPGTRLTVL.

V and J are TRBV20-1 and TRBJ2-1. The CDR3 totals 14 residues. Germline CDR1 and CDR2: DFQATT and SNEGSKA (reference sequence). The CDR3 reads CSARDPNSADEQFF.

V is TRBV7-9 and J is TRBJ1-2; checking the TCRdb D call of TRBD1 is not possible without DNA. From germline, CDR1 is SEHNR and CDR2 FQNEAQ (reference sequence). This CDR3 is built from 13 residues. CDR3 sequence reads: CASSLQGAEGYTF.

V is TRBV4-1 and J is TRBJ2-1; TCRdb selects TRBD1, and the lack of DNA leaves this call unchecked. The V gene's germline CDR1 is MGHRA and CDR2 YSYEKL. The CDR3 extends over 16 amino acids. This chain's CDR3 is CASSPTDRAVGNEQFF.

The V gene is TRBV12-3 or TRBV12-4, the J gene TRBJ2-2. The CDR3 covers 15 residues. This chain's CDR3 is CASSLWHTNTGELFF.

The gene calls are TRBV12-5 and TRBJ1-2. CDR3 length: 13 residues. Per germline, CDR1 LGHNT and CDR2 FRNRAP. CDR3 amino acids: CASGGVSLYGYTF.

J is TRBJ2-1 and V is TRBV20-1; TCRdb calls TRBD2, which cannot be checked without DNA. The length of the CDR3 is 14 residues. Per the germline V gene, CDR1 is DFQATT and CDR2 is SNEGSKA (reference sequence). CDR3 loop: CSASEGLGYNEQFF.

V is TRBV6-5 and J is TRBJ2-2. The CDR3 spans 12 residues. Germline values: CDR1 MNHEY, CDR2 SVGAGI. This CDR3 reads CASSYESGELFF.

The V and J genes are TRBV15 and TRBJ2-1; TCRdb's D call of TRBD1 is untestable without DNA. CDR3 length: 14 amino acids. The V gene's germline CDR1 is LNHNV and CDR2 YYDKDF (reference sequence). The CDR3 is CATSGGDRDSRQFF. Combining the CDR3 with reference TRBV15 and TRBJ2-1 gives the whole variable domain DAMVIQNPRYQVTQFGKPVTLSCSQTLNHNVMYWYQQKSSQAPKLLFHYYDKDFNNEADTPDNFQSRRPNTSFCFLDIRSPGLGDTAMYLCATSGGDRDSRQFFGPGTRLTVL.

The chain joins TRBV12-3 or TRBV12-4 to TRBJ1-3; the D call from TCRdb, TRBD1, cannot be confirmed without DNA. The CDR3 length is 15 residues. The CDR3 loop reads CASSSLKQGGNTIYF.

This rearrangement joins TRBV10-3 to TRBJ1-1. This CDR3 contains 14 residues. Germline values: CDR1 ENHRY, CDR2 SYGVKD. This CDR3 reads CAAKAEAGNTEAFF.

The chain joins TRBV29-1 to TRBJ2-1. This CDR3 contains 12 residues. The germline V gene encodes CDR1 SQVTM and CDR2 ANQGSEA. Here the CDR3 reads CSALGLPQGQFF.

The V and J genes are TRBV20-1 and TRBJ1-3. From germline, CDR1 is DFQATT and CDR2 SNEGSKA (reference sequence). The CDR3 covers 16 residues. This CDR3 is CSARVQGPFSGNTIYF.

The rearrangement joins TRBV12-3 or TRBV12-4 to TRBJ2-1; lacking DNA, the TRBD1 call made by TCRdb goes unchecked. This CDR3 region has 17 residues. CDR3 in amino acids: CASSFLGGRRGADEQFF.

This chain connects TRBV20-1 to TRBJ1-4; TCRdb selects TRBD1, and the lack of DNA leaves this call unchecked. CDR1 is DFQATT, CDR2 SNEGSKA, per germline (reference sequence). The CDR3 is made up of 15 amino acids. The CDR3 sequence is CSARDPTGSLEKLFF.

The chain employs TRBV9 and TRBJ2-2. Germline loops: CDR1 SGDLS, CDR2 YYNGEE. This CDR3 contains 13 residues. This CDR3 reads CASSVGSAGELFF.

This chain uses TRBV24-1 with TRBJ2-4; the D call of TRBD1 rests on TCRdb alone, since no DNA is present to check it. Germline V gene sequence: CDR1 KGHDR, CDR2 SFDVKD. The CDR3 is made up of 13 amino acids. This CDR3 is CATSDLAGNIQYF.

The rearrangement joins TRBV4-1 to TRBJ2-5; TCRdb designates TRBD1, a call that cannot be tested without DNA. From germline, CDR1 is MGHRA and CDR2 YSYEKL. The CDR3 totals 15 residues. The CDR3: CASSQPGTGEETQYF.

The chain is built from TRBV3-1 and TRBJ2-3; the TCRdb call, TRBD2, lacks DNA for checking. This CDR3 is 16 amino acids long. Germline assignment: CDR1 LGHDT and CDR2 YNNKEL (reference sequence). CDR3 in amino acids: CASSPTFSGPTDTQYF.

The V gene is TRBV11-3, the J gene TRBJ2-7; with no DNA, the TCRdb D assignment of TRBD2 cannot be verified. This CDR3 has 15 residues. Germline V lookup: CDR1 SGHNT, CDR2 YENEEA. Here the CDR3 reads CASSLVTSGGYEQYF.

The chain joins TRBV29-1 to TRBJ2-3. The CDR3 covers 13 residues. Germline V gene data show CDR1 as SQVTM and CDR2 as ANQGSEA. CDR3 region: CSAMRVLTDTQYF.

The chain carries TRBV7-3 and TRBJ2-1; the TRBD1 assignment by TCRdb is unverifiable without DNA. The CDR3 consists of 16 residues. Germline V CDR1 and CDR2: SGHTA, FQGTGA. This CDR3 is CASSLTPDSRGDEQFF.